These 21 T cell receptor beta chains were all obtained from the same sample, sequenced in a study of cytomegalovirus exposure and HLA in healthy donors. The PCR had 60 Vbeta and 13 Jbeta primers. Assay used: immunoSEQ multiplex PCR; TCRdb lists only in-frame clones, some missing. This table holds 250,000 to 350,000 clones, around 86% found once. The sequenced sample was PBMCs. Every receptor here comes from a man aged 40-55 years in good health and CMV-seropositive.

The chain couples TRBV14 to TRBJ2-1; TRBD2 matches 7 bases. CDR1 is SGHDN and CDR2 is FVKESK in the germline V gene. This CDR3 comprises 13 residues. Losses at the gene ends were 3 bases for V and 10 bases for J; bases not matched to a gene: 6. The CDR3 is CASSQSGAGEQFF. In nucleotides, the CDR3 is TGTGCCAGCAGCCAGTCTGGAGCGGGGGAGCAGTTCTTC.

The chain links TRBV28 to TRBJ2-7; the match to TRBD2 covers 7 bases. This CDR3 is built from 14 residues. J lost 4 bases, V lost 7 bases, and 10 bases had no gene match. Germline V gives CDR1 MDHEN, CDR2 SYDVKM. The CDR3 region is CASTNSREGYEQYF. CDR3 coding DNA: TGTGCCAGCACCAACAGCAGGGAGGGTTACGAGCAGTACTTC.

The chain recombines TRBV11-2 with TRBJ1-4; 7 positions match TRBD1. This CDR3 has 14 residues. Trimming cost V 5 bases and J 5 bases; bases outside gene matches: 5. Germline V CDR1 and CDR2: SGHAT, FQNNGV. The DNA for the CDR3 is TGTGCCAGCAGCCCGGGACAGCAAAATGAAAAACTGTTTTTT. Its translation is CASSPGQQNEKLFF.

This chain's CDR3 is CASSIEGTYNEQFF. CDR3 DNA sequence: TGTGCCAGTAGTATAGAAGGGACTTACAATGAGCAGTTCTTC. The chain recombines TRBV19 with TRBJ2-1, with a possible D match to TRBD2 (6 bases). This CDR3 spans 14 amino acids. V was shortened by 0 bases and J by 4 bases, with 7 bases between the two germline ends. Germline lookup yields CDR1 LNHDA and CDR2 SQIVND (reference sequence).

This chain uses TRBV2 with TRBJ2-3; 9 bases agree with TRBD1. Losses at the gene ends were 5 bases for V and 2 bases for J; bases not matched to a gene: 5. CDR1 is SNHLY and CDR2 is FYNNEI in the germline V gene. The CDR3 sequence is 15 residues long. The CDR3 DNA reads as TGTGCCAGCAGTCCCGGACAGGGGATCACAGATACGCAGTATTTT. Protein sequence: CASSPGQGITDTQYF.

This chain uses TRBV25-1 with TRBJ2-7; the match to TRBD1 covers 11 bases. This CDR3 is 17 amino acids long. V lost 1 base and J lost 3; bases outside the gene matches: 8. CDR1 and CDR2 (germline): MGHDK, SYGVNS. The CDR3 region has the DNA TGTGCCAGCAGTGAATTGGGACAGGGGGAGAACGACTACGAGCAGTACTTC. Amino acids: CASSELGQGENDYEQYF.

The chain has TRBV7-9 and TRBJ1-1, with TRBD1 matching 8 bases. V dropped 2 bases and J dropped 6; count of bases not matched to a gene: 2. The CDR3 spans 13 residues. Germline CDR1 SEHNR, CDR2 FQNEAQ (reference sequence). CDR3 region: CASSLLTGAEAFF. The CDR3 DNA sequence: TGTGCCAGCAGCTTACTGACAGGGGCTGAAGCTTTCTTT.

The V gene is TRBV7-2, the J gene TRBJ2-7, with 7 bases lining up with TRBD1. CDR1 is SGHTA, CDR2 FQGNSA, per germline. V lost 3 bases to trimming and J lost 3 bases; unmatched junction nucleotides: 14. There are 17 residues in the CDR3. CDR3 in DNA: TGTGCCAGCAGCTTCAGCGCAACCGGGACAGCTTTCTACGAGCAGTACTTC. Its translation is CASSFSATGTAFYEQYF.

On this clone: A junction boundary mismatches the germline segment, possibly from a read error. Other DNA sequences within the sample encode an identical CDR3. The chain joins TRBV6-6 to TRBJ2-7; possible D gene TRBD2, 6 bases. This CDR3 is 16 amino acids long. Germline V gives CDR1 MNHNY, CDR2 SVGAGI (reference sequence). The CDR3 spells CASSYSNPGAPYEQYF. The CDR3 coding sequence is TGCGCCAGCAGTTACTCGAACCCGGGAGCCCCATACGAGCAGTACTTC.

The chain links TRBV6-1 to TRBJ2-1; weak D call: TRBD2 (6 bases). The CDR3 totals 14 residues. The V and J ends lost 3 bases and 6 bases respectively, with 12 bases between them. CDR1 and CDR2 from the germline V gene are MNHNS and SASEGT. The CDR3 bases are TGTGCCAGCAGTGAGGGAGGCAGGGCCAATGAGCAGTTCTTC. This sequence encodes CASSEGGRANEQFF.

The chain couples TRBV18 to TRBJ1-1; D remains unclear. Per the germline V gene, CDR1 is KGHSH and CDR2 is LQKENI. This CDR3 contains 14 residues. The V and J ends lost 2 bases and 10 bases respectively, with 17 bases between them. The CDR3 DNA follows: TGTGCCAGCTCACCAGCCACAGTAAAACCTGGAGCTTTCTTT. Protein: CASSPATVKPGAFF.

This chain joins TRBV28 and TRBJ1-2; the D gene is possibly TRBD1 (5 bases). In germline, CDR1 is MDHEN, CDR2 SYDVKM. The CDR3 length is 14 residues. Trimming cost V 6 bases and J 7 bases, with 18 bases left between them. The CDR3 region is CASRPQGGQGGYTF. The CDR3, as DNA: TGTGCCAGCAGACCTCAGGGAGGGCAAGGTGGCTACACCTTC.

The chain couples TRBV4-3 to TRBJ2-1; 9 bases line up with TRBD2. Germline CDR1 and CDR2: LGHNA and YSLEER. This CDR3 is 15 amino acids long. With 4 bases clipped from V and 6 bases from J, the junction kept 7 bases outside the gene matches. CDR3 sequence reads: CASSPATGLANEQFF. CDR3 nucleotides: TGCGCCAGCAGCCCAGCAACGGGACTAGCCAATGAGCAGTTCTTC.

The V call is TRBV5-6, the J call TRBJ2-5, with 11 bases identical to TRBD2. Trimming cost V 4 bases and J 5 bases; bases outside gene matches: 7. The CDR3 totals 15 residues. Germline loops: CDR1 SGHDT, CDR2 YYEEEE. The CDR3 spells CASSRGLAVRETQYF. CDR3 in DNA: TGTGCCAGCAGCAGGGGACTAGCGGTGCGTGAGACCCAGTACTTC.

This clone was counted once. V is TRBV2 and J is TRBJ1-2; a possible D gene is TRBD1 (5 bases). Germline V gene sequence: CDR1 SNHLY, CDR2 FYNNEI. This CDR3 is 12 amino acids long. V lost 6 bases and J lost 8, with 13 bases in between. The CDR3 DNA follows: TGTGCCAGCAGCACCGGACAAGGAGGCTACACCTTC. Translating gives CASSTGQGGYTF.

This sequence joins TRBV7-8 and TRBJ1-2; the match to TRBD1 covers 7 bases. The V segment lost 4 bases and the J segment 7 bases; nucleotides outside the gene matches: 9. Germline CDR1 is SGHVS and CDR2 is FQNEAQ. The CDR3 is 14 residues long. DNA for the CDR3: TGTGCCAGCAGCTCCACTAGGGGGCGGATTGGCTACACCTTC. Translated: CASSSTRGRIGYTF.

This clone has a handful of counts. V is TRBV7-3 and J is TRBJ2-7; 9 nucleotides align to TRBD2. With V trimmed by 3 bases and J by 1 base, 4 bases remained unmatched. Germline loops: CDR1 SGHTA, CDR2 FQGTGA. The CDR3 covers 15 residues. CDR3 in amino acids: CASSFSGRGSYEQYF. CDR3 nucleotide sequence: TGTGCCAGCAGCTTTAGCGGGAGAGGGTCCTACGAGCAGTACTTC.

The CDR3 region is CASSSYRKTYEQYF. The CDR3 coding sequence is TGTGCCAGCAGCTCCTACCGAAAGACTTACGAGCAGTACTTC. The chain combines TRBV7-2 with TRBJ2-7; no clear D. Germline loops: CDR1 SGHTA, CDR2 FQGNSA. The CDR3 totals 14 residues. V lost 4 bases and J 4 bases, leaving 14 bases between the germline ends.

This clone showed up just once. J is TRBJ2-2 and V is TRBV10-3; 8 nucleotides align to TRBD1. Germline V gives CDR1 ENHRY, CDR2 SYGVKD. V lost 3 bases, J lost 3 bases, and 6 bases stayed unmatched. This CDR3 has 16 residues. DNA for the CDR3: TGTGCCATCAGTGAACGGCAGGGGGCGGACACCGGGGAGCTGTTTTTT. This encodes CAISERQGADTGELFF.

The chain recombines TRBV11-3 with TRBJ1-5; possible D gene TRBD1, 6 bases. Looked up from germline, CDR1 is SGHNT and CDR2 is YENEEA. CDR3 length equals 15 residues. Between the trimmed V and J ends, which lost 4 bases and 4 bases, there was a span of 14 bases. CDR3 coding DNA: TGTGCCAGCAGCTCCTTCAGGGGTGCTAATCAGCCCCAGCATTTT. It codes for CASSSFRGANQPQHF. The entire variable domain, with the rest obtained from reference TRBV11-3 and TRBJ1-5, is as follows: EAGVVQSPRYKIIEKKQPVAFWCNPISGHNTLYWYLQNLGQGPELLIRYENEEAVDDSQLPKDRFSAERLKGVDSTLKIQPAELGDSAVYLCASSSFRGANQPQHFGDGTRLSIL.

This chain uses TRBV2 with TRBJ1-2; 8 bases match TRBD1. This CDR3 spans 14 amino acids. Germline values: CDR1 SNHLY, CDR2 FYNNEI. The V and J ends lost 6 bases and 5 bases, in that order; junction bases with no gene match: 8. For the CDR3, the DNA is TGTGCCAGCAGGGAACGACAGGGGCTTTATGGCTACACCTTC. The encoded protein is CASRERQGLYGYTF.